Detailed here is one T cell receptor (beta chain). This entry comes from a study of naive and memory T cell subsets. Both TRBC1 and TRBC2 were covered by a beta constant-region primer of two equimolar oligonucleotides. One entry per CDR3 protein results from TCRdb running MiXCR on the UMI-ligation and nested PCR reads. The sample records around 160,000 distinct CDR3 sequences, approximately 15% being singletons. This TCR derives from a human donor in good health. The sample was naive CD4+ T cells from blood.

DNA of the CDR3: TGTGCCAGTAGTACCGTGGACAGGAGCAAGGAGACCCAGTACTTC. Its translation: CASSTVDRSKETQYF. The chain recombines TRBV19 with TRBJ2-5; 7 bases align to TRBD1. V trimming: 4 bases; J trimming: 5 bases; junction bases outside the gene matches: 10. Germline V CDR1 and CDR2: LNHDA, SQIVND (reference sequence). The CDR3 has 15 amino acids.